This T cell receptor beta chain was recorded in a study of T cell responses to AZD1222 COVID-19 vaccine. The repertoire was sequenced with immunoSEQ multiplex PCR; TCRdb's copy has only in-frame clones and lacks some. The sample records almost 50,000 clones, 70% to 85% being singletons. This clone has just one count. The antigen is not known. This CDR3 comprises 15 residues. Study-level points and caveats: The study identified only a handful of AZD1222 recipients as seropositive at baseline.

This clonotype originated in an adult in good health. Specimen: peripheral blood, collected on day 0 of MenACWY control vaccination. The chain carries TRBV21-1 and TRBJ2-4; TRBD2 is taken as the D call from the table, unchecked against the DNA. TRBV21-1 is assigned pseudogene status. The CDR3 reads CASSFVLKIKNIQYF. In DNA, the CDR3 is TGTGCCAGCAGCTTTGTCCTAAAAATCAAAAACATTCAGTACTTC.